This entry lists 14 T cell receptor beta chains sequenced from one sample in a study of radiotherapy plus CTLA-4 blockade in lung cancer. Produced via immunoSEQ multiplex PCR; TCRdb's table is partial and in-frame only. Among some 15,000 clones listed, around 70% were seen once. The material sequenced was peripheral blood, taken from a patient treated with radiotherapy plus ipilimumab. The receptors derive from a human donor with non-small cell lung cancer whose response to radiotherapy plus ipilimumab could not be evaluated.

This clone was seen only a few times. This chain links TRBV5-5 with TRBJ1-2; unclear D gene. The CDR3 runs to 13 residues. In germline, CDR1 is SGHKS, CDR2 YYEKEE (reference sequence). V dropped 0 bases and J dropped 4 bases, with 7 bases sitting between them. For the CDR3, the DNA is TGTGCCAGCAGCTTGGGGGAGACCTATGGCTACACCTTC. This gives the protein CASSLGETYGYTF.

The chain recombines TRBV19 with TRBJ2-5; D is uncertain. CDR1 is LNHDA and CDR2 is SQIVND in the germline V gene (reference sequence). This CDR3 is 11 amino acids long. Between the trimmed V and J ends, which lost 3 bases and 5 bases, there was a span of 4 bases. CDR3 DNA sequence: TGTGCCAGTAGTATCTCCGAGACCCAGTACTTC. The encoded protein is CASSISETQYF. Full variable domain (outside the CDR3, taken from reference TRBV19 and TRBJ2-5): DGGITQSPKYLFRKEGQNVTLSCEQNLNHDAMYWYRQDPGQGLRLIYYSQIVNDFQKGDIAEGYSVSREKKESFPLTVTSAQKNPTAFYLCASSISETQYFGPGTRLLVL.

This chain uses TRBV2 with TRBJ2-7; D is uncertain. Trimming cost V 2 bases and J 0 bases, with 14 bases left between them. Germline CDR1 SNHLY, CDR2 FYNNEI. The CDR3 spans 16 residues. The CDR3 bases are TGTGCCAGCAGTGAATGGGCAGCCTTGTCCTCCTACGAGCAGTACGTC. This translates into CASSEWAALSSYEQYV.

This clone was found a few times. V gene TRBV10-2 combines with J gene TRBJ1-6, with D perhaps matching TRBD1 (6 bases). This CDR3 has 13 amino acids. Looked up from germline, CDR1 is WSHSY and CDR2 is SAAADI. V lost 9 bases, J lost 10 bases, and 16 bases lay in between. In DNA, the CDR3 is TGCGCCAGTTGCCCACAGGGCGGCTCACCCCTCCACTTT. Protein: CASCPQGGSPLHF.

This chain connects TRBV7-6 to TRBJ2-5, with TRBD2 matching 9 bases. The CDR3 has 16 residues. Germline CDR1 is SGHVS and CDR2 is FNYEAQ. J lost 4 bases, V lost 4 bases, and 10 bases had no gene match. CDR3 sequence (DNA): TGTGCCAGCAGCTACCTTCTAGCGGGGCAAGTAGAGACCCAGTACTTC. Translation gives CASSYLLAGQVETQYF.

The genes are TRBV7-8 and TRBJ1-2; 7 nucleotides match TRBD1. V shed 4 bases and J 4 bases; nucleotides not matched to a gene: 12. The CDR3 has 16 residues. Germline assignment: CDR1 SGHVS and CDR2 FQNEAQ. The CDR3 coding sequence is TGTGCCAGCAGCTCCCTCGGGACAGATCCTGGCTATGGCTACACCTTC. Translated, it gives CASSSLGTDPGYGYTF.

This clone was counted between two and nine times. A read error is likely here: a far larger clone is one base away. At the DNA level, this CDR3 is encoded by other sequences in the same sample as well. The chain combines TRBV10-1 with TRBJ1-6; the match to TRBD1 covers 7 bases. Germline V CDR1 and CDR2: WNHNN, SYGVQD (reference sequence). The CDR3 is 15 amino acids. The CDR3 sequence is CASTKLPGQCSPLHF. The CDR3, as DNA: TGCGCGAGCACTAAACTACCGGGACAGTGTTCACCCCTCCACTTT.

V usage is TRBV19 and J usage is TRBJ2-2; the match to TRBD1 covers 9 bases. The CDR3 loop spans 14 amino acids. Trimming at V came to 5 bases and at J to 5 bases, leaving 3 bases not matched to a gene. Germline values: CDR1 LNHDA, CDR2 SQIVND (reference sequence). The DNA of the CDR3 is TGTGCCAGTAGTTACGGGACAGGGACCGGGGAGCTGTTTTTT. Encoded protein: CASSYGTGTGELFF.

The V and J genes are TRBV14 and TRBJ2-5, with D unclear. Germline CDR1 reads SGHDN; CDR2 reads FVKESK. This CDR3 region has 13 residues. Trimming shortened V by 4 bases and J by 0 bases, and 6 bases separated the two germline ends. The CDR3 loop is CASSPLYQETQYF. The CDR3 DNA is TGTGCCAGCAGCCCTTTGTACCAAGAGACCCAGTACTTC.

This clone is a singleton in its sample. The chain couples TRBV7-6 to TRBJ1-1, with D possibly being TRBD1 (5 bases). Germline values: CDR1 SGHVS, CDR2 FNYEAQ. This CDR3 is 13 amino acids long. The ends were cut back, 2 bases at V and 5 bases at J, with 9 bases in the middle. The CDR3 DNA reads TGTGCCAGCAGCTTACAACAGGAGACTGAAGCTTTCTTT. It is translated as CASSLQQETEAFF.

V gene TRBV6-1 combines with J gene TRBJ1-4; possible D gene TRBD1, 5 bases. V was cut by 1 base and J by 8 bases, with 14 bases left in between. The germline V gene encodes CDR1 MNHNS and CDR2 SASEGT. The CDR3 spans 15 residues. For the CDR3, the DNA is TGTGCCAGCAGTGAAGGACCGGGGGGTTTAGAAAAACTGTTTTTT. Translation gives CASSEGPGGLEKLFF.

This clone turned up a few times. V gene TRBV6-5 combines with J gene TRBJ2-1; 9 nucleotides match TRBD2. J was trimmed by 5 bases and V by 0 bases; bases with no gene match: 2. The CDR3 contains 15 residues. From germline, CDR1 is MNHEY and CDR2 SVGAGI. CDR3 nucleotides: TGTGCCAGCAGTTACTCTCAGCGGGGGGACAATGAGCAGTTCTTC. Its protein is CASSYSQRGDNEQFF.

The chain recombines TRBV29-1 with TRBJ2-7, with 10 bases lining up with TRBD2. Germline values: CDR1 SQVTM, CDR2 ANQGSEA. Trimming cost V 5 bases and J 3 bases; bases outside gene matches: 7. This CDR3 is 14 amino acids long. This CDR3 is CSVSTSGVYYEQYF. As DNA, the CDR3 is TGCAGCGTTTCCACTAGCGGGGTATACTACGAGCAGTACTTC.

This clone was counted a few times. The chain is built from TRBV5-1 and TRBJ1-3; perhaps TRBD1 as D (6 bases). The CDR3 runs to 14 residues. CDR1 is SGHRS, CDR2 YFSETQ, per germline. V was clipped by 3 bases and J by 4 bases, with 11 bases between them. The CDR3 coding sequence is TGCGCCAGCAGCTCTACAGGGTTCGGAAACACCATATATTTT. Amino acids: CASSSTGFGNTIYF.